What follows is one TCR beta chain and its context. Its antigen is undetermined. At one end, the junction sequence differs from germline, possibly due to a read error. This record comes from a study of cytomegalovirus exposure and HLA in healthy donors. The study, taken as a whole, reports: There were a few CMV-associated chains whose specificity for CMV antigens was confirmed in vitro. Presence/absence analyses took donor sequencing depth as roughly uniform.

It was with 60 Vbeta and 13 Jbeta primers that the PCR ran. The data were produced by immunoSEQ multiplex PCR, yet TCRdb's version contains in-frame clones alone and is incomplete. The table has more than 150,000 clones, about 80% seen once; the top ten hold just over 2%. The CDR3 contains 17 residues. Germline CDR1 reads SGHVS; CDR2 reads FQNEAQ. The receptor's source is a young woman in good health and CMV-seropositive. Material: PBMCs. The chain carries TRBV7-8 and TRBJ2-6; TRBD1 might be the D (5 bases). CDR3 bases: TGTGCCAGCAGATTCCATCCGCCCAACTCTGGGGCCAACGGCCTGACTTTC. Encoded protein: CASRFHPPNSGANGLTF.